The rows below give T cell receptor beta chains drawn from one sample of a study of cytomegalovirus exposure and HLA in healthy donors. Assay: immunoSEQ multiplex PCR; the TCRdb copy retains only in-frame clones and omits some. The data include some 84,000 clones; the top ten clones carry about 0.5%. Sequences were obtained from PBMCs. The receptors shown here come from a middle-aged man in good health and CMV-seronegative. CDR3s include the opening cysteine and the closing phenylalanine or tryptophan. The D gene is left open where the match is weak.

d_gene,j_gene,v_gene,CDR3aa,CDR3nt
NA,TRBJ1-5,TRBV25-1,CASSDLDGLNQPQHF,TGTGCCAGCAGTGATCTAGACGGTCTAAATCAGCCCCAGCATTTT
NA,TRBJ2-3,TRBV12-5,CASGLDGRGTDTQYF,TGTGCTAGTGGTTTGGACGGGCGGGGCACAGATACGCAGTATTTT
TRBD2,TRBJ2-5,TRBV7-2,CASSPTFGAGGRETQYF,TGTGCCAGCAGCCCCACGTTCGGCGCGGGGGGGCGAGAGACCCAGTACTTC
TRBD1,TRBJ2-3,TRBV19,CASSLRTGDTQYF,TGTGCCAGTAGTCTCCGGACAGGAGATACGCAGTATTTT
TRBD1,TRBJ1-2,TRBV7-9,CASSLEQGYGYTF,TGTGCCAGCAGCTTAGAACAGGGGTATGGCTACACCTTC
TRBD2,TRBJ2-1,TRBV9,CASSVGGTSLFHEQFF,TGTGCCAGCAGCGTAGGCGGGACTAGTCTGTTTCATGAGCAGTTCTTC
NA,TRBJ2-7,TRBV2,CASSEESIAVSYEQYF,TGTGCCAGCAGTGAAGAGTCGATAGCTGTCTCCTACGAGCAGTACTTC
NA,TRBJ1-2,TRBV7-2,CASSLAQAGSYGYTF,TGTGCCAGCAGCTTAGCTCAGGCAGGCTCTTATGGCTACACCTTC
NA,TRBJ1-6,TRBV5-1,CASSLGAVNSPLHF,TGCGCCAGCAGCTTGGGGGCAGTTAATTCACCCCTCCACTTT
TRBD1,TRBJ2-1,TRBV19,CASNLYGTEGRGEQFF,TGTGCCAGTAATTTGTATGGGACAGAGGGTAGGGGTGAGCAGTTCTTC
TRBD1,TRBJ1-1,TRBV4-1,CASSQEGKGAVEAFF,TGCGCCAGCAGCCAAGAGGGAAAGGGGGCGGTTGAAGCTTTCTTT
NA,TRBJ1-3,TRBV9,CASSLGTGPSGNTIYF,TGTGCCAGCAGCCTAGGAACAGGGCCCTCTGGAAACACCATATATTTT
NA,TRBJ2-3,TRBV6-8,CASRPEGGVDTQYF,TGTGCCAGCAGACCCGAGGGGGGGGTGGATACGCAGTATTTT
NA,TRBJ2-2,TRBV9,CASSVAGTNTGELFF,TGTGCCAGCAGCGTAGCGGGGACAAACACCGGGGAGCTGTTTTTT
TRBD1,TRBJ1-2,TRBV28,CASNIGQAYGYTF,TGTGCCAGCAACATAGGACAGGCCTATGGCTACACCTTC
TRBD1,TRBJ2-5,TRBV5-5,CASSLTGGAVGETQYF,TGTGCCAGCAGTTTAACAGGGGGCGCGGTGGGAGAGACCCAGTACTTC
TRBD1,TRBJ2-1,TRBV6-1,CASSIDRGSYNEQFF,TGTGCCAGCAGTATCGACAGGGGCTCCTACAATGAGCAGTTCTTC
NA,TRBJ1-6,TRBV2,CASQHYDNSPLHF,TGTGCCAGCCAACACTATGATAATTCACCCCTCCACTTT
NA,TRBJ2-1,TRBV5-6,CASSLSQEQFF,TGTGCCAGCAGCTTATCTCAGGAGCAGTTCTTC
NA,TRBJ1-5,TRBV27,CASSSLLGQSNQPQHF,TGTGCCAGCAGTTCCTTACTCGGACAGAGCAATCAGCCCCAGCATTTT
TRBD1,TRBJ1-2,TRBV7-3,CASSFSLPLGQGGLDYGYTF,TGTGCCAGCAGTTTTTCCCTGCCATTGGGACAGGGAGGGTTGGACTATGGCTACACCTTC
NA,TRBJ2-5,TRBV28,CASTKLTANQETQYF,TGTGCCAGCACCAAATTGACAGCAAACCAAGAGACCCAGTACTTC
NA,TRBJ1-5,TRBV6-1,CASSSMTANQPQHF,TGTGCCAGCAGCTCAATGACAGCCAATCAGCCCCAGCATTTT
TRBD1,TRBJ2-7,TRBV23-1,CASSQIEGAGDEQYF,TGCGCCAGCAGTCAGATCGAGGGGGCAGGGGACGAGCAGTACTTC
NA,TRBJ2-7,TRBV7-6,CASSPNPGLTYEQYF,TGTGCCAGCAGCCCCAATCCGGGACTCACCTACGAGCAGTACTTC
NA,TRBJ2-3,TRBV5-8,CASSLSRGFTDTQYF,TGTGCCAGCAGCTTGTCGCGCGGGTTTACAGATACGCAGTATTTT